The 8 T cell receptor beta chains listed next were all sequenced from one sample in a study of blood T cell repertoires in COVID-19. Some clones are missing from TCRdb's copy, which holds only in-frame ones; the method was immunoSEQ multiplex PCR. The sample carries hundreds of thousands of clones, approximately 87% recorded once. The specimen sequenced was peripheral blood. These receptors originate from a middle-aged woman who had recovered from COVID-19.

This sequence joins TRBV5-6 and TRBJ1-1, with unresolved D. V was cut by 0 bases and J by 2 bases, with 5 bases left in between. CDR3 length: 13 residues. Germline CDR1 and CDR2: SGHDT and YYEEEE. CDR3 loop: CASSLDSNTEAFF. As DNA, the CDR3 is TGTGCCAGCAGCTTGGACAGTAACACTGAAGCTTTCTTT.

The chain recombines TRBV27 with TRBJ1-2, with D perhaps matching TRBD1 (5 bases). Germline V lookup: CDR1 MNHEY, CDR2 SMNVEV (reference sequence). This CDR3 has 13 residues. Deletions cut 2 bases from V and 5 bases from J, with 9 bases between. The CDR3 reads CASSLSGAYGYTF. The CDR3 DNA is TGTGCCAGCAGTTTAAGCGGGGCGTATGGCTACACCTTC.

The V and J genes are TRBV7-5 and TRBJ2-3; the table's D call of TRBD2 was not tested on the DNA. TRBV7-5 is a documented pseudogene. This CDR3 is 12 amino acids long. CDR3 protein: CARKLPTDTQYF. The CDR3 DNA is TGTGCCAGAAAACTACCCACAGATACGCAGTATTTT.

The rearrangement joins TRBV5-1 to TRBJ1-1; the match to TRBD1 covers 11 bases. This CDR3 region has 16 residues. J was trimmed by 5 bases and V by 4 bases; bases with no gene match: 10. The V gene's germline CDR1 is SGHRS and CDR2 YFSETQ. This chain's CDR3 is CASSLRTGGAGTEAFF. Here the CDR3 DNA reads TGCGCCAGCAGCCTCCGGACAGGGGGCGCAGGGACTGAAGCTTTCTTT.

The chain combines TRBV18 with TRBJ2-6; 8 positions match TRBD2. Germline values: CDR1 KGHSH, CDR2 LQKENI. The CDR3 contains 15 residues. With V trimmed by 6 bases and J by 3 bases, 4 bases remained unmatched. The CDR3 DNA is TGTGCCAGCTCCCCCGGGAGGGTTGGGGCCAACGTCCTGACTTTC. Translated, it gives CASSPGRVGANVLTF.

The DNA of the CDR3 is TGTGCCAGCAGTTACTCGGCACAGGGAAGTTCACCCCTCCACTTT. This gives the protein CASSYSAQGSSPLHF. The genes are TRBV6-6 and TRBJ1-6; D possibly corresponds to TRBD1 (6 bases). The CDR3 contains 15 residues. Germline V gene lookup returns CDR1 MNHNY and CDR2 SVGAGI (reference sequence). The V end was cut by 0 bases, the J end by 9 bases, with 12 bases between.

This rearrangement joins TRBV6-2 or TRBV6-3 to TRBJ2-7; D might be TRBD1 (6 bases). Trimming shortened V by 0 bases and J by 5 bases, and 11 bases separated the two germline ends. This CDR3 has 14 amino acids. CDR1 is MNHEY and CDR2 is SVGEGT in the germline V gene. Here the CDR3 DNA reads TGTGCCAGCAGTTACTCTCAGGGGTCCCACGAGCAGTACTTC. Amino acid sequence: CASSYSQGSHEQYF.

The V gene is TRBV6-5, the J gene TRBJ2-2; 9 bases align to TRBD1. This CDR3 spans 14 amino acids. J gave up 4 bases and V 6 bases, and 3 bases lay outside the gene matches. Germline V CDR1 and CDR2: MNHEY, SVGAGI. The CDR3 region is CASRPTGGTGELFF. For the CDR3, the DNA is TGTGCCAGCAGGCCGACAGGGGGCACCGGGGAGCTGTTTTTT.